Below, one T cell receptor (beta chain) is given with its context. Germline DNA was also extracted, and blood RNA was taken from unsorted whole blood. Patients carried chronic HBV infection without prior treatment. This CDR3 has 14 amino acids. V shed 5 bases and J shed 7 bases, with 18 bases lying between them. Germline V gene sequence: CDR1 SGHAT, CDR2 FQNNGV. The sample comes from a study of tumor-infiltrating lymphocytes in primary liver carcinoma. From roughly 0.5 ug total RNA, TCR beta cDNA was generated with a primer in the constant region. Three nested multiplex PCR rounds, a slightly modified ARM-PCR method, built the TCR beta libraries. TRBV1-TRBV30 forward primers and a C-beta reverse primer were used in the first two PCR rounds, which each ran for 9 to 10 cycles. TCRdb reprocessed the multiplex PCR reads with MiXCR, giving one entry per CDR3 protein. The sample gives 300,000 to 350,000 distinct CDR3 sequences, less than 65% of which show up once; approximately 5.9% is in the top ten.

The specimen was peripheral blood. The clonotype originates from a man aged 40-50 years with primary liver carcinoma and hepatitis B virus infection. The chain has TRBV11-2 and TRBJ2-7; D call uncertain. The DNA of the CDR3 is TGTGCCAGCAGCCGGGCAGACGGCCACTATGAGCAGTACTTC. This gives the protein CASSRADGHYEQYF.